This is a list of T cell receptor beta chains from one sample in a study of blood T cell repertoires in COVID-19. Profiled with immunoSEQ multiplex PCR; TCRdb holds only in-frame clones, not every one. Here the sample spans approximately 23,000 clones, around 90% being singletons. The sequenced material came from peripheral blood. These receptors originate from a woman of 80 years or more with active COVID-19. Both conserved end residues are part of each CDR3. Each record gives: J gene, V gene, D gene, CDR3 protein, CDR3 DNA. A D gene is named only where the DNA matches it firmly.

J gene: TRBJ1-5; V gene: TRBV6-2/TRBV6-3; D gene: NA; CDR3 protein: CASSYPSTLGQPQHF; CDR3 DNA: TGTGCCAGCAGTTACCCTAGCACGCTCGGTCAGCCCCAGCATTTT
J gene: TRBJ2-7; V gene: TRBV15; D gene: TRBD1; CDR3 protein: CATSRDRGTGTYEQYF; CDR3 DNA: TGTGCCACCAGCAGAGATCGGGGGACAGGAACCTACGAGCAGTACTTC
J gene: TRBJ1-1; V gene: TRBV12-3/TRBV12-4; D gene: NA; CDR3 protein: CASGREQEAFF; CDR3 DNA: TGTGCCAGCGGGAGGGAACAAGAAGCTTTCTTT
J gene: TRBJ2-3; V gene: TRBV6-1; D gene: TRBD1; CDR3 protein: CASSERVAGGHTDTQYF; CDR3 DNA: TGTGCCAGCAGTGAAAGGGTGGCAGGGGGACACACAGATACGCAGTATTTT
J gene: TRBJ2-1; V gene: TRBV27; D gene: TRBD2; CDR3 protein: CASSLLAGENSYNEQFF; CDR3 DNA: TGTGCCAGCAGTTTACTAGCGGGGGAAAACTCCTACAATGAGCAGTTCTTC
J gene: TRBJ2-3; V gene: TRBV7-2; D gene: NA; CDR3 protein: CASSTRLAADTQYF; CDR3 DNA: TGTGCCAGCAGCACAAGGCTAGCCGCAGATACGCAGTATTTT
J gene: TRBJ2-1; V gene: TRBV7-2; D gene: TRBD2; CDR3 protein: CASSSLAGGTSTGRFF; CDR3 DNA: TGTGCCAGCAGCTCCCTAGCGGGGGGGACTTCGACCGGGCGGTTCTTC
J gene: TRBJ2-3; V gene: TRBV27; D gene: TRBD2; CDR3 protein: CASSFQRGTRTDTQYF; CDR3 DNA: TGTGCCAGCAGTTTCCAGCGGGGGACCCGCACAGATACGCAGTATTTT
J gene: TRBJ1-1; V gene: TRBV4-3; D gene: NA; CDR3 protein: CASSQETAASMNTEAFF; CDR3 DNA: TGCGCCAGCAGCCAGGAGACAGCTGCTTCCATGAACACTGAAGCTTTCTTT
J gene: TRBJ1-1; V gene: TRBV20-1; D gene: NA; CDR3 protein: CSASGGVAAFF; CDR3 DNA: TGCAGTGCCAGCGGGGGGGTGGCAGCTTTCTTT
J gene: TRBJ1-6; V gene: TRBV11-2; D gene: NA; CDR3 protein: CASSLEPGFNSPLHF; CDR3 DNA: TGTGCCAGCAGCTTAGAGCCAGGGTTTAATTCACCCCTCCACTTT
J gene: TRBJ2-1; V gene: TRBV9; D gene: TRBD2; CDR3 protein: CASSPSSGGAYNEQFF; CDR3 DNA: TGTGCCAGCAGCCCTAGTAGCGGGGGAGCTTACAATGAGCAGTTCTTC
J gene: TRBJ2-1; V gene: TRBV30; D gene: TRBD2; CDR3 protein: CAWSGGLAGYNEQFF; CDR3 DNA: TGTGCCTGGAGTGGGGGACTAGCGGGTTACAATGAGCAGTTCTTC
J gene: TRBJ1-2; V gene: TRBV6-5; D gene: TRBD1; CDR3 protein: CASNQQGVSGYTF; CDR3 DNA: TGTGCCAGCAACCAACAGGGGGTCTCTGGCTACACCTTC
J gene: TRBJ2-7; V gene: TRBV10-2; D gene: NA; CDR3 protein: CATLPGLTYEQYF; CDR3 DNA: TGCGCCACCCTACCGGGACTGACCTACGAGCAGTACTTC
J gene: TRBJ2-7; V gene: TRBV24-1; D gene: TRBD2; CDR3 protein: CATRPAGGLYEQYF; CDR3 DNA: TGTGCCACCAGGCCTGCGGGGGGGCTCTACGAGCAGTACTTC